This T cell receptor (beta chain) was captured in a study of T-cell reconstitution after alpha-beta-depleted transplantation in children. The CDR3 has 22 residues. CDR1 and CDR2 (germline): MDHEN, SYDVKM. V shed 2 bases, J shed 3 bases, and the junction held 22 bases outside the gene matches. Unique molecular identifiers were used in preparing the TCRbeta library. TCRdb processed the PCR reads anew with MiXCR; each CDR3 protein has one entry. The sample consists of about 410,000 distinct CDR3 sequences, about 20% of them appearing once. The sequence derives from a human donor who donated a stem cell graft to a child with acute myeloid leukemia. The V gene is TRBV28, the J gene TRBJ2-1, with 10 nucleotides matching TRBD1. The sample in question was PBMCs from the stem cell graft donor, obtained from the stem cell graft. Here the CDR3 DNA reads TGTGCCAGCAGTTTAGTCTTTACCTGGGACAGGGGAAAGTCAGCTTTCTACAATGAGCAGTTCTTC. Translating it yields CASSLVFTWDRGKSAFYNEQFF.